The next 10 T cell receptor beta chains were all read from a single sample in a study of T cells in tumors after PD-1 blockade. Clones were read by immunoSEQ multiplex PCR, and TCRdb kept only the in-frame ones, dropping some. The repertoire holds approximately 50,000 clones, with 70% to 85% as singletons. The sample here was PBMCs, taken before anti-PD-1 therapy. The receptors here all came from a human donor with advanced basal cell or squamous cell carcinoma (not recorded which).

The chain carries TRBV24-1 and TRBJ2-3; 10 nucleotides match TRBD2. This CDR3 spans 15 amino acids. The ends lost 3 bases at V and 1 base at J; junction bases unmatched: 0. CDR1 and CDR2 (germline): KGHDR, SFDVKD. CDR3 nucleotides: TGTGCCACCAGTGATAGCGGGAGGGGCACAGATACGCAGTATTTT. Residues: CATSDSGRGTDTQYF.

This chain joins TRBV13 and TRBJ1-3; D may be TRBD1 (6 bases). CDR1 is PRHDT and CDR2 is FYEKMQ in the germline V gene (reference sequence). This CDR3 spans 16 amino acids. Trimming shortened V by 5 bases and J by 1 base, and 15 bases separated the two germline ends. The CDR3 loop is CASSPQGELSGNTIYF. CDR3 nucleotides: TGTGCCAGCAGCCCACAGGGCGAGCTTTCTGGAAACACCATATATTTT.

This clone was seen only once. V usage is TRBV3-1 (or the pseudogene TRBV3-2) and J usage is TRBJ2-5; 13 positions agree with TRBD2. V lost 3 bases, J lost 0 bases, and 1 base stayed unmatched. The CDR3 has 16 residues. Germline assignment: CDR1 LGHDT and CDR2 YNNKEL (reference sequence). CDR3 nucleotide sequence: TGTGCCAGCAGCCAGGGACTAGCGGGGTACCAAGAGACCCAGTACTTC. It yields the protein CASSQGLAGYQETQYF.

The chain couples TRBV6-5 to TRBJ1-1; D unclear. Germline loops: CDR1 MNHEY, CDR2 SVGAGI. The CDR3 sequence is 11 residues long. V was shortened by 8 bases and J by 11 bases, with 15 bases between the two germline ends. The CDR3 coding sequence is TGTGCCAGCCCTTCGCGAGGTACGGCTTTCTTT. It codes for CASPSRGTAFF.

This chain joins TRBV19 and TRBJ2-7, with a weak D call TRBD2 (5 bases). The CDR3 sequence is 14 residues long. The germline V and J ends were trimmed by 3 bases and 3 bases, with 12 bases remaining between them. Germline assignment: CDR1 LNHDA and CDR2 SQIVND (reference sequence). CDR3 in amino acids: CASSIHGEIYEQYF. In DNA, the CDR3 is TGTGCCAGTAGTATTCATGGGGAGATCTACGAGCAGTACTTC.

The chain links TRBV2 to TRBJ1-1, with TRBD1 matching over 8 bases. This CDR3 contains 15 residues. Losses at the gene ends were 6 bases for V and 0 bases for J; bases not matched to a gene: 6. Germline CDR1 SNHLY, CDR2 FYNNEI. The CDR3 DNA sequence: TGTGCCAGCAGGGACTGGACAGGGTTGAACACTGAAGCTTTCTTT. Protein product: CASRDWTGLNTEAFF.

The J gene is TRBJ2-4, the V gene TRBV6-5, with D uncertain. The CDR3 covers 15 residues. CDR1 and CDR2 from the germline V gene are MNHEY and SVGAGI. V lost 6 bases to trimming and J lost 1 base, with 13 bases between them. The CDR3 here is CASSGSEYAKNIQYF. As DNA, the CDR3 is TGTGCCAGCAGCGGGTCAGAATATGCCAAAAACATTCAGTACTTC.

The chain carries TRBV7-2 and TRBJ2-2, with TRBD1 as a possible D gene (6 bases). Germline-derived CDR1 and CDR2 are SGHTA and FQGNSA. This CDR3 has 15 amino acids. V lost 5 bases and J 4 bases, leaving 14 bases between the germline ends. The chain's CDR3 is CASSPWAGATGELFF. In nucleotides, the CDR3 is TGTGCCAGCAGCCCATGGGCAGGGGCCACCGGGGAGCTGTTTTTT.

This clone was observed a handful of times. The chain links TRBV12-3 or TRBV12-4 to TRBJ1-1; D uncertain. This CDR3 is built from 13 residues. Trimming removed 1 base at V and 4 bases at J, with 7 bases between. The CDR3 nucleotides are TGTGCCAGCAGTTTAGATGTTAGCACTGAAGCTTTCTTT. Protein sequence: CASSLDVSTEAFF.

The chain links TRBV5-1 to TRBJ1-1; D gene ambiguous. V lost 0 bases and J 5 bases, leaving 2 bases between the germline ends. This CDR3 has 11 residues. The germline V gene encodes CDR1 SGHRS and CDR2 YFSETQ. The CDR3 coding sequence is TGCGCCAGCAGCTTGGGTACTGAAGCTTTCTTT. Its protein is CASSLGTEAFF.